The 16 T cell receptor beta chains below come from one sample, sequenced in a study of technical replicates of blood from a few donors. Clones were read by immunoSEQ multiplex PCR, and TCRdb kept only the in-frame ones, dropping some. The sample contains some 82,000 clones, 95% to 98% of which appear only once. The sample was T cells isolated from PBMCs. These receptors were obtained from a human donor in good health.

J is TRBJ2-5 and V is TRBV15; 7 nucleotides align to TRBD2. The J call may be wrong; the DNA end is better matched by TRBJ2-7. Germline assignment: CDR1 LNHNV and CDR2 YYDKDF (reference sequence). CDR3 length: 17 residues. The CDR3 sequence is CATSGKRAAGVTYEQYF. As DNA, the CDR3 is TGTGCCACCAGCGGGAAGAGAGCTGCGGGAGTGACGTACGAGCAGTACTTC.

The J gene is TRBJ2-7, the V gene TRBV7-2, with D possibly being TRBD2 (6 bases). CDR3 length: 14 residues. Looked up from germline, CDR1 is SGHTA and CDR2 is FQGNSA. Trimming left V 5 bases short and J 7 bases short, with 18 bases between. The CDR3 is CASSPGTASWEQYF. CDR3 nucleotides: TGTGCCAGCAGCCCCGGGACTGCCTCCTGGGAGCAGTACTTC.

CDR3 DNA: TGTGCCAGCAGCTTAGGGCGGGACAATGAGCAGTTCTTC. Its protein is CASSLGRDNEQFF. The chain recombines TRBV7-2 with TRBJ2-1, with a tentative D call TRBD2 (5 bases). The CDR3 length is 13 residues. Germline V gene data show CDR1 as SGHTA and CDR2 as FQGNSA. Trimming shortened V by 1 base and J by 5 bases, and 6 bases separated the two germline ends.

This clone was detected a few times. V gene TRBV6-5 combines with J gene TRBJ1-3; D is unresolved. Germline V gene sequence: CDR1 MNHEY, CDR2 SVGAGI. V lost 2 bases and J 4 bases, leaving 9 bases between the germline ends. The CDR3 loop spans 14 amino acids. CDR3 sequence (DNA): TGTGCCAGCAGTTACGGACTGCGGGGAAACACCATATATTTT. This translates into CASSYGLRGNTIYF.

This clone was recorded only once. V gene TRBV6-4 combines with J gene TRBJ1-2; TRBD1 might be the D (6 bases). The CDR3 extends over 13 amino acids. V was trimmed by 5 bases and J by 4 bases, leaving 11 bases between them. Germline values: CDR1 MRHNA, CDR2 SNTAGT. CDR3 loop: CASSPGEPYGYTF. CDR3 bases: TGTGCCAGCAGTCCAGGGGAACCCTATGGCTACACCTTC.

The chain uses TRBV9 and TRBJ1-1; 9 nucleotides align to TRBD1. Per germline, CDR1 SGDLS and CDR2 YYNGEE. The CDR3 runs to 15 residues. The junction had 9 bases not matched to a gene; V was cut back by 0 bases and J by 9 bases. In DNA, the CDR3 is TGTGCCAGCAGCGTAGGGGGACAGGGCGGAGGGAAAGCTTTCTTT. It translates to CASSVGGQGGGKAFF. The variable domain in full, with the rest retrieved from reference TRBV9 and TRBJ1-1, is DSGVTQTPKHLITATGQRVTLRCSPRSGDLSVYWYQQSLDQGLQFLIQYYNGEERAKGNILERFSAQQFPDLHSELNLSSLELGDSALYFCASSVGGQGGGKAFFGQGTRLTVV.

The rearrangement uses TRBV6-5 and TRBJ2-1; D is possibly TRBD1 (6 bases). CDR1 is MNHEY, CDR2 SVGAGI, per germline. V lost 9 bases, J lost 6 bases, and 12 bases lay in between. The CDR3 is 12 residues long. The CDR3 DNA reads TGTGCCAGTCAGGGGTTGAGCAATGAGCAGTTCTTC. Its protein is CASQGLSNEQFF.

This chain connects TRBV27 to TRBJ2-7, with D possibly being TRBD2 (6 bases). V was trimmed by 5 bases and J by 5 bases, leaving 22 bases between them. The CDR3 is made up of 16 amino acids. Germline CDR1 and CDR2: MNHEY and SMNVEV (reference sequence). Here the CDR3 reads CASSGTPNNPLDEQYF. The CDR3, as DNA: TGTGCCAGCAGTGGGACTCCCAACAACCCTTTGGACGAGCAGTACTTC.

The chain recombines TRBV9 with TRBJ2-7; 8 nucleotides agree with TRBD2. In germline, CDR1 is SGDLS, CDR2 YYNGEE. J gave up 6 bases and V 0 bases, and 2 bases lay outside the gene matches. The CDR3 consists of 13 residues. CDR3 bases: TGTGCCAGCAGCGTAGCGGGAGGGGGCGAGCAGTACTTC. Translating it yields CASSVAGGGEQYF.

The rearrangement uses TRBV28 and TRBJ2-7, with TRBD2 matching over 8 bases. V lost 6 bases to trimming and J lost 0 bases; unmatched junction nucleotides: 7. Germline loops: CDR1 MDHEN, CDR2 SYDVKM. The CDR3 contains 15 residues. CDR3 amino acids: CASRRLAGTSYEQYF. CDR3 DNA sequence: TGTGCCAGCAGGAGATTAGCGGGAACCTCCTACGAGCAGTACTTC.

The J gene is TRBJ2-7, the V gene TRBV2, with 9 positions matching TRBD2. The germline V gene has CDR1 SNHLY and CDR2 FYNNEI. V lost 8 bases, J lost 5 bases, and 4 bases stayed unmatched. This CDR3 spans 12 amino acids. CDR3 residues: CASYSSGNEQYF. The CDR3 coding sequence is TGTGCCAGCTATTCTAGCGGGAACGAGCAGTACTTC. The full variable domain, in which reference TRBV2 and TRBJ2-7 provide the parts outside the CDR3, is EPEVTQTPSHQVTQMGQEVILRCVPISNHLYFYWYRQILGQKVEFLVSFYNNEISEKSEIFDDQFSVERPDGSNFTLKIRSTKLEDSAMYFCASYSSGNEQYFGPGTRLTVT.

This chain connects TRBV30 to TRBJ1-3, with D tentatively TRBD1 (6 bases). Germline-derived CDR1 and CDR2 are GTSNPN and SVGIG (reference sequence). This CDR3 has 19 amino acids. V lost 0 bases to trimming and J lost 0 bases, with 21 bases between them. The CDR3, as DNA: TGTGCCTGGAGTGTACTGGGGGAGGGGGAGAGCCGCTCTGGAAACACCATATATTTT. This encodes CAWSVLGEGESRSGNTIYF.

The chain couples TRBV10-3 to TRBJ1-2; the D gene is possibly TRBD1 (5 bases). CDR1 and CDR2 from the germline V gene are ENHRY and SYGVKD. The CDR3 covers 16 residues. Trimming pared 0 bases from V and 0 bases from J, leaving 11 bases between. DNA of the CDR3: TGTGCCATCAGTGAGTCGTTCAGGGTTCCTAACTATGGCTACACCTTC. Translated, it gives CAISESFRVPNYGYTF.

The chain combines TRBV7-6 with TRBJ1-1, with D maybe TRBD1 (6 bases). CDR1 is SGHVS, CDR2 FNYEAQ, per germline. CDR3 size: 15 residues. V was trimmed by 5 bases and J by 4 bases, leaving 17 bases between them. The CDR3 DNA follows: TGTGCCAGCAGCCCGCTCCCAGGGGAGGGCACTGAAGCTTTCTTT. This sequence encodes CASSPLPGEGTEAFF.

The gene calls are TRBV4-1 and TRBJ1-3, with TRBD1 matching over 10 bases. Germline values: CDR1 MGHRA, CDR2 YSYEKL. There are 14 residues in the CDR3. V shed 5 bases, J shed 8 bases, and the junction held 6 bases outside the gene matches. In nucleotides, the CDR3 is TGCGCCAGCAGCGCGGGACAGGGGAAGTACACCATATATTTT. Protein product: CASSAGQGKYTIYF.

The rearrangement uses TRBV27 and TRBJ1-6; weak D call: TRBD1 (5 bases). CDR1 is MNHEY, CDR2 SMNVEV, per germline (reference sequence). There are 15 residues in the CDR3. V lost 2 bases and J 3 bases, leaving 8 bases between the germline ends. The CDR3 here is CASSLRGGYNSPLHF. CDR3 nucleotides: TGTGCCAGCAGTTTAAGGGGTGGCTATAATTCACCCCTCCACTTT.